Detailed here is one T cell receptor (beta chain). Produced via immunoSEQ multiplex PCR; TCRdb's table is partial and in-frame only. Of around 100,000 clones listed, 90% are singletons. This record belongs to a study of PD-L1 blockade in urothelial cancer. Study context: Blood was subjected to analysis at 3 weeks (second dose) and 6 weeks following treatment start. Counts from blood samples showed a median of about 150,000 T cells.

Time point defined: pretreatment peripheral blood. This CDR3 comprises 14 residues. The trim removed 3 bases at V and 7 bases at J, leaving 8 bases unmatched. Germline CDR1 reads SGHTA; CDR2 reads FQGNSA. The V and J genes are TRBV7-2 and TRBJ1-2; 7 bases map to TRBD1. The sequencing used PBMCs, collected around atezolizumab (anti-PD-L1) treatment. The sequence was obtained from a man aged 60 to 69 with urothelial cancer. Written as DNA, the CDR3 is TGTGCCAGCAGCTTTGGTACAGGGGTGGGTGGCTACACCTTC. This sequence encodes CASSFGTGVGGYTF.